This TCR beta chain appears in the sequencing data of a study of blood T cell repertoires in COVID-19. Across the whole study: Specimens from acute and convalescent COVID-19 originated in the United States, Italy and Spain.

This clone was seen a handful of times. Authors' analysis steps: Counts of nucleated cells, estimated from reference gene primer amplification, were obtained. Method: immunoSEQ multiplex PCR; TCRdb's copy keeps in-frame clones and lacks some. The V and J calls and clone size are taken from that table; D and trimming were inferred from the DNA. This table holds over 150,000 clones, about 73% found once. The CDR3 covers 15 residues. Trimming at V came to 5 bases and at J to 5 bases, leaving 5 bases not matched to a gene. Germline CDR1 reads LNHDA; CDR2 reads SQIVND (reference sequence). This sequence joins TRBV19 and TRBJ1-6, with 8 bases that match TRBD1. The source of this sequence is a man older than 75 with acute or convalescent COVID-19. Material: peripheral blood. The CDR3 reads CASSQGTGHNSPLHF. The CDR3 DNA reads TGTGCCAGTAGTCAAGGGACAGGACATAATTCACCCCTCCACTTT.